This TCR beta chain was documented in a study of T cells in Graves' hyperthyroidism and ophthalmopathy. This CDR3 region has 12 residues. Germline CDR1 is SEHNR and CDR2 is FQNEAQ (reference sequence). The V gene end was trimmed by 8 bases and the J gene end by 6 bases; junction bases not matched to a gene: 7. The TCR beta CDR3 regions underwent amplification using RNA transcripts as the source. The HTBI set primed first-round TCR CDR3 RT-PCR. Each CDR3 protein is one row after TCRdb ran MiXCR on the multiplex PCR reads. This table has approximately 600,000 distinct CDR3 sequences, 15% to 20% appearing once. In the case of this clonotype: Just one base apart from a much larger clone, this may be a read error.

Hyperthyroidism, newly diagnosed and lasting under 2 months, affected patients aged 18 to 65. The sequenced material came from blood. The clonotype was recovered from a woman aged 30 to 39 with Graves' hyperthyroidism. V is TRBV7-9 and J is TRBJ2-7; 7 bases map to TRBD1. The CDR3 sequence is CASGPQGFEQYF. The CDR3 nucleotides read TGTGCCAGCGGTCCACAGGGGTTCGAGCAGTACTTC.